These 7 T cell receptor beta chains came from one sample sequenced in a study of blood T cells in healthy people across ages. Primers used in a second PCR of about 6 to 12 cycles were a sample-barcoded 5' primer and a J-beta primer mix. TCRdb fed the 5' RACE reads into MiXCR, producing one record per CDR3 protein. The sample carries over a million distinct CDR3 sequences, 35% to 45% recorded once. The specimen was blood. The source is a woman under 30 in good health.

A few counts support this clonotype. This chain's CDR3 is CASSVEPGYGYGYTF. The DNA for the CDR3 is TGTGCCAGCAGCGTAGAGCCAGGGTATGGATATGGCTACACCTTC. This chain links TRBV9 with TRBJ1-2, with D possibly being TRBD1 (5 bases). V was pared by 0 bases and J by 5 bases, with 14 bases between. This CDR3 has 15 residues. Per the germline V gene, CDR1 is SGDLS and CDR2 is YYNGEE.

On this clonotype: This may come from a read error, since a much larger clone is one base off. The chain uses TRBV25-1 and TRBJ2-5; no firm D call. V lost 0 bases, J lost 11 bases, and 10 bases lay in between. The germline V gene has CDR1 MGHDK and CDR2 SYGVNS. The CDR3 extends over 12 amino acids. The CDR3, as DNA: TGTGCCAGCAGTGAATATGGGAATGAGCAGTACTTC. Its protein is CASSEYGNEQYF.

V and J are TRBV20-1 and TRBJ2-3, with D tentatively TRBD1 (7 bases). The CDR3 loop spans 14 amino acids. The V end lost 2 bases, the J end lost 3 bases, and 12 bases lay between the germline ends. CDR1 is DFQATT, CDR2 SNEGSKA, per germline (reference sequence). In DNA form, the CDR3 reads TGCAGTGCTAGAAAACAGGGGACTACAGATACGCAGTATTTT. Its translation is CSARKQGTTDTQYF.

The rearrangement uses TRBV7-2 and TRBJ2-1; D not certain. This CDR3 spans 12 amino acids. The germline V gene has CDR1 SGHTA and CDR2 FQGNSA. Trimming removed 5 bases from V and 7 bases from J, with 9 bases in between. The CDR3 nucleotides are TGTGCCAGCAGCGCCCAGCGTAATGAGCAGTTCTTC. Protein: CASSAQRNEQFF.

V is TRBV12-3 or TRBV12-4 and J is TRBJ2-1; 7 positions match TRBD1. V trimming: 3 bases; J trimming: 5 bases; junction bases outside the gene matches: 4. There are 14 residues in the CDR3. CDR3: CASSLGQKNNEQFF. DNA of the CDR3: TGTGCCAGCAGTTTGGGACAGAAAAACAATGAGCAGTTCTTC.

The sample holds a few counts of this clonotype. This rearrangement joins TRBV24-1 to TRBJ2-3, with D possibly TRBD2 on 6 matching bases. CDR3 length: 13 amino acids. The germline gives CDR1 KGHDR, CDR2 SFDVKD. V shed 7 bases and J shed 2 bases, with 9 bases lying between them. This chain's CDR3 is CATRASVTDTQYF. The CDR3 DNA sequence: TGTGCCACCAGGGCTAGCGTCACAGATACGCAGTATTTT.

This clonotype appeared a few times. V and J are TRBV12-3 or TRBV12-4 and TRBJ2-4; 8 bases fit TRBD2. V lost 6 bases to trimming and J lost 3 bases; unmatched junction nucleotides: 7. The CDR3 runs 15 residues. This CDR3 reads CASSAGGTSKNIQYF. The CDR3 DNA follows: TGTGCCAGCAGCGCCGGCGGGACTAGCAAAAACATTCAGTACTTC.